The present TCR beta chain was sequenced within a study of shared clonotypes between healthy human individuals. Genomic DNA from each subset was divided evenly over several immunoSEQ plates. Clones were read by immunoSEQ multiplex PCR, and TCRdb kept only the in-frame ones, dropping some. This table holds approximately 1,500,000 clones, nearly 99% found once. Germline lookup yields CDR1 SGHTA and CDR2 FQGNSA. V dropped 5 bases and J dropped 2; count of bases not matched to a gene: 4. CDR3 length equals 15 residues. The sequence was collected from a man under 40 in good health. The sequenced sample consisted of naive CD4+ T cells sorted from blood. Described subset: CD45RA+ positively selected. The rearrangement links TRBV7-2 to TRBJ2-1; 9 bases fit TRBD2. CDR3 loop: CASSRLADTYNEQFF. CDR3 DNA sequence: TGTGCCAGCAGCCGACTAGCGGATACCTACAATGAGCAGTTCTTC.